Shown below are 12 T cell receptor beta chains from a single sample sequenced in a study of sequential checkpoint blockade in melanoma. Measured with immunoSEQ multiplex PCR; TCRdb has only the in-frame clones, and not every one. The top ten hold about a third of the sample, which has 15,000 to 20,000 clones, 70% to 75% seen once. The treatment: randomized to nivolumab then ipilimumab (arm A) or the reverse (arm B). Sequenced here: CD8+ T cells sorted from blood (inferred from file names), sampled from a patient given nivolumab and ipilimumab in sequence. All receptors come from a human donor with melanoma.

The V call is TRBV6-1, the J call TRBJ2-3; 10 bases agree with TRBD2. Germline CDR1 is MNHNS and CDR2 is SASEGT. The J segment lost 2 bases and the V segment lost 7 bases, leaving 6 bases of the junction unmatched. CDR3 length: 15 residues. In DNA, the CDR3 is TGTGCCAGCATCCATCTAGCGGGAGACACAGATACGCAGTATTTT. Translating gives CASIHLAGDTDTQYF.

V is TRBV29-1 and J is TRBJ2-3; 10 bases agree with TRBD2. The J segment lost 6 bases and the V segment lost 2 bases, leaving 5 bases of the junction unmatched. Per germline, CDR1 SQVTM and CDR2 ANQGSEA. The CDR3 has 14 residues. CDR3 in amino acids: CSVEIASGGDTQYF. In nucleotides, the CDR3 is TGCAGCGTTGAAATCGCTAGCGGGGGTGATACGCAGTATTTT.

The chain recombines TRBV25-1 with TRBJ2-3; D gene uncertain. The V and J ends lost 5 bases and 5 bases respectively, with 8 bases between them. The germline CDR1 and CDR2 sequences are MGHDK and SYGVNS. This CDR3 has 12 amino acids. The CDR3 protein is CASSLTVDTQYF. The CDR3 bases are TGTGCCAGCAGTCTAACAGTAGATACGCAGTATTTT.

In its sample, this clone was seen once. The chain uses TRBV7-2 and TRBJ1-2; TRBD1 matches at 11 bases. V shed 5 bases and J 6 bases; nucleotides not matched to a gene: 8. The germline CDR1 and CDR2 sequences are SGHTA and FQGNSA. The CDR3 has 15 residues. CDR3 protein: CASSPRTGGANGYTF. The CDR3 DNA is TGTGCCAGCAGCCCACGGACAGGGGGCGCCAATGGCTACACCTTC.

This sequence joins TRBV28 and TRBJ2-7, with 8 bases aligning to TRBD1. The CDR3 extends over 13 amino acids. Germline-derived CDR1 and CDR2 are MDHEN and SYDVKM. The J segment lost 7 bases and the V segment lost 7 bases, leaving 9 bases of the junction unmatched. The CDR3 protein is CASNPQGAREQYF. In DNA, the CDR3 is TGTGCCAGCAACCCGCAGGGGGCGCGGGAGCAGTACTTC.

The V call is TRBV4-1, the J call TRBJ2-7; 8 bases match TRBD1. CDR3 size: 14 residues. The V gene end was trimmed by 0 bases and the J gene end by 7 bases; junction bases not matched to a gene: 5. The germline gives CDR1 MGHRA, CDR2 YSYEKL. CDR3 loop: CASSQDHRGLEQYF. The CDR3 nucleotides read TGCGCCAGCAGCCAAGACCACAGGGGGTTGGAGCAGTACTTC.

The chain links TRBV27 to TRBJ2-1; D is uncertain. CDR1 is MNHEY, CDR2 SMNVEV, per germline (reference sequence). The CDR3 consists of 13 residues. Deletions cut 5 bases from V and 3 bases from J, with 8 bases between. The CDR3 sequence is CASSPTLYNEQFF. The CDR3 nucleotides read TGTGCCAGCAGTCCGACACTCTACAATGAGCAGTTCTTC.

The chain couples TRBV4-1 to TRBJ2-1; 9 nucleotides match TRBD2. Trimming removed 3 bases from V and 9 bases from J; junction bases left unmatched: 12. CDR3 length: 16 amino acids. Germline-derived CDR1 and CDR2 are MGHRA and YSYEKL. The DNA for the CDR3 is TGCGCCAGCAGCCACTCCATAGCGGGGGTTCGTGTTGAGCAGTTCTTC. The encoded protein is CASSHSIAGVRVEQFF.

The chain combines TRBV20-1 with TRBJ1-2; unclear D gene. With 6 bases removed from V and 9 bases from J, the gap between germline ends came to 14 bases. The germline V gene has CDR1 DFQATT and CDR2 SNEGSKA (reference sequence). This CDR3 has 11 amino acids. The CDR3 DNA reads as TGCAGTGCCTTACTAGGGTCGAGCTACACCTTC. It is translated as CSALLGSSYTF.

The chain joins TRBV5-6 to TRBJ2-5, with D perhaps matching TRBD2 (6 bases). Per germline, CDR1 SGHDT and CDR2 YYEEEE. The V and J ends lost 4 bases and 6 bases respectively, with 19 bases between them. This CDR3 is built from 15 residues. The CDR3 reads CASSPLAGWRKTQYF. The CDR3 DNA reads TGTGCCAGCAGCCCCCTTGCGGGATGGCGAAAGACCCAGTACTTC.

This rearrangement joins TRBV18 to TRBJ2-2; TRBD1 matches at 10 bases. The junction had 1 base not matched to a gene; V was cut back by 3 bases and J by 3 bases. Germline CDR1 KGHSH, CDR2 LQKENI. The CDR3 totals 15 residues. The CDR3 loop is CASSPGQGYTGELFF. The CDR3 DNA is TGTGCCAGCTCACCGGGACAGGGGTACACCGGGGAGCTGTTTTTT. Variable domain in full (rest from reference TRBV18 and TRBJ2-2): NAGVMQNPRHLVRRRGQEARLRCSPMKGHSHVYWYRQLPEEGLKFMVYLQKENIIDESGMPKERFSAEFPKEGPSILRIQQVVRGDSAAYFCASSPGQGYTGELFFGEGSRLTVL.

In nucleotides, the CDR3 is TGTGCCAGCAGCCCCAGGGGGCGCCCCTATGGCTACACCTTC. Its protein is CASSPRGRPYGYTF. The chain joins TRBV7-9 to TRBJ1-2, with 8 bases lining up with TRBD1. This CDR3 has 14 amino acids. CDR1 and CDR2 from the germline V gene are SEHNR and FQNEAQ (reference sequence). With V trimmed by 5 bases and J by 4 bases, 6 bases remained unmatched.